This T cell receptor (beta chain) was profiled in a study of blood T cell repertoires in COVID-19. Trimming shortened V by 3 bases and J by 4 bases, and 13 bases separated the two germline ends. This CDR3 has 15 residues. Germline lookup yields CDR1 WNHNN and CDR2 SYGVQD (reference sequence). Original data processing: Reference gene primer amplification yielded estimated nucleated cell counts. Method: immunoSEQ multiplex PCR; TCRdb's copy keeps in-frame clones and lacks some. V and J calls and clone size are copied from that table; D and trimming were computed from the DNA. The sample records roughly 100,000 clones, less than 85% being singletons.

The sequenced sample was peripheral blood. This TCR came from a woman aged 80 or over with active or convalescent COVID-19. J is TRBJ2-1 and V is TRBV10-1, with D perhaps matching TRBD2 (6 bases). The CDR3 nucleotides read TGCGCCAGCAGTGACGGGGGTTTTAGGTACAATGAGCAGTTCTTC. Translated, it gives CASSDGGFRYNEQFF.